This T cell receptor beta chain was sequenced in a study of CD8 T cells in ankylosing spondylitis. There are 10 residues in the CDR3. V shed 6 bases and J shed 6 bases, with 7 bases lying between them. Germline CDR1 reads DFQATT; CDR2 reads SNEGSKA (reference sequence). One entry per CDR3 protein results from TCRdb running MiXCR on the 5' RACE reads. The data show some 350,000 distinct CDR3 sequences, with 14% to 15% seen just once and around 1% held by the top ten. The sequence was obtained from a male donor with ankylosing spondylitis or in good health (not recorded which). The chain links TRBV20-1 to TRBJ2-3; D not certain. Sequencing was carried out using blood, either unsorted or a sorted T cell fraction (not recorded which). CDR3 region: CSAGDDTQYF. CDR3 sequence (DNA): TGCAGTGCAGGTGATGATACGCAGTATTTT.